This T cell receptor (beta chain) was sequenced for a study of beta chain features in type 1 diabetes. Overall study findings and caveats: All four CD4+ subsets of Type 1 diabetes patients contained TCRB CDR3s that were moderately but significantly shorter. Cells that show high TCR expression could be over-represented by cDNA sequencing.

Turning to this clone: What it binds is not known.

In germline, CDR1 is SGHRS, CDR2 YFSETQ. The CDR3 contains 13 residues. V lost 4 bases and J 10 bases, leaving 17 bases between the germline ends. TCRB transcripts that were expressed got sequenced, as all of the isolated RNA had been reverse transcribed. Sequencing used immunoSEQ multiplex PCR; TCRdb keeps in-frame clones, though not all of them. In the table there are 240,000 or so clones, around 13% of which are singletons. Sequenced sample: naive CD4+ T cells from blood. This chain uses TRBV5-1 with TRBJ1-1; D remains ambiguous. This clonotype was sampled from a man aged 25-40 years with type 1 diabetes. DNA of the CDR3: TGCGCCAGCAGCGATAATCAGCCCAGAGGAGCTTTCTTT. Its translation: CASSDNQPRGAFF.